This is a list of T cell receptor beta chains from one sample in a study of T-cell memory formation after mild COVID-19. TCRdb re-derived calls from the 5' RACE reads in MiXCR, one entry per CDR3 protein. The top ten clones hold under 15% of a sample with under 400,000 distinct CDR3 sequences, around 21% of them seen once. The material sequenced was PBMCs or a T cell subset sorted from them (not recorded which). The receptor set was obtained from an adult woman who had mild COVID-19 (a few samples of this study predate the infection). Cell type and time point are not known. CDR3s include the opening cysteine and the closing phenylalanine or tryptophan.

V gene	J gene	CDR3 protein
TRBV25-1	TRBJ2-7	CASSGNPTYEQYF
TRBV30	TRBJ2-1	CAWSGRNEQFF
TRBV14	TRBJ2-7	CASSVAGGAPYEQYF
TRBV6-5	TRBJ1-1	CASSYGAGLRKEAFF
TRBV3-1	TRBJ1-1	CASSRGRQGTEAFF
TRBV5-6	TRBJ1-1	CASRSGTANTEAFF
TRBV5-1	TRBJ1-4	CASSVDETGNNEKLFF
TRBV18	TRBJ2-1	CASSPSLNNEQFF
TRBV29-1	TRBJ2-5	CSVEGQLGETQYF
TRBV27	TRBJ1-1	CASRGQGENTEAFF
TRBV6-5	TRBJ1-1	CASRETGTEAFF
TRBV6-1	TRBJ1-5	CASSHRDQPQHF
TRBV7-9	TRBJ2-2	CASSYQRKGTTGELFF
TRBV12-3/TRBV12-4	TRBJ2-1	CATQPSRADSYNEQFF
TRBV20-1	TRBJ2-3	CSARGDRADTQYF
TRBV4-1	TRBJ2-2	CASTGAGGTGELFF
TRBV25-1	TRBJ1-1	CASSAQDRVTGAFF
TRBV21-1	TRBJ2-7	CASSKAPTGEPYEQYF
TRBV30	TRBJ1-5	CAWSWGGNQPQHF
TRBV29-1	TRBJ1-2	CSGGELRGYTF
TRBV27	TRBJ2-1	CASSFRPKREGDNEQFF
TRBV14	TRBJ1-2	CASSQVQGTNYGYTF
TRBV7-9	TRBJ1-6	CASSLVQGHSPLHF
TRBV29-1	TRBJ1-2	CSVEEEGRGGYTF